The TCR beta chain described here comes from a study of OX40 agonist ivuxolimab in advanced cancers. Study-level background: Ivuxolimab was an agonistic, fully human IgG2 monoclonal antibody directed against OX40 (CD134), a costimulatory receptor. Intravenous ivuxolimab was administered to patients every 2 weeks at six dose levels: 0.01, 0.1, 0.3, 1.5, 3 and 10 mg/kg. Of the 50 or so patients in dose escalation, about 20 had hepatocellular carcinoma, about 15 had melanoma, 9 had renal cell carcinoma and 9 had head and neck cancer. A male proportion of roughly 80% and a mean age of approximately 55 years, ranging from about 23 to 90, were recorded for the dose-escalation cohort. Prior anti-PD-1, anti-PD-L1 or anti-CTLA-4 therapy was permitted, and 40% of dose-escalation patients had received checkpoint inhibitors. Partial responses occurred in three dose-escalation patients, of whom one had hepatocellular carcinoma and two had cutaneous melanoma. Peripheral TCRbeta sequencing aimed to test whether ivuxolimab altered TCR sequence diversity and caused clonal T-cell expansion. The paper reports the monotherapy dose-escalation portion (N of about 54 patients) of the phase I ivuxolimab trial.

Patients with a history of autoimmune disease or receiving systemic immunosuppression were excluded from the trial. In every dose cohort, peripheral blood was drawn for TCR sequencing at baseline, cycle 4 day 1, and cycle 7 day 1. The samples were taken from a phase I, first-in-human, multicenter, open-label dose-escalation trial of ivuxolimab. The trial enrolled adults with locally advanced or metastatic head and neck squamous cell, hepatocellular, melanoma or renal cell carcinoma. Before TCR sequencing, CD4+ and CD8+ T cells were separately sorted from peripheral blood. General findings and caveats noted by the study authors: Low levels of normalized T-cell clonal expansion were also seen in some patients who did not respond. At doses from 0.1 to 3.0 mg/kg, clonal expansion was seen in both CD4+ and CD8+ blood T cells between baseline and week 6. In partial responders in the 0.1-3.0 mg/kg groups, normalized peripheral clonal expansion was found to be among the lowest, especially among CD8+ T cells. After ivuxolimab, more expanded clones were found on average in CD8+ T cells than in CD4+ T cells. The antigen specificity of the clonally expanded peripheral T cells was not determined.

As concerns this clone: Its antigen target is currently unknown. Within one base of it there is no much larger clone, and no base qualities were kept. The sample contains more than one DNA sequence encoding this CDR3.

For sequencing of the TCRbeta CDR3 region, genomic DNA was extracted from the sorted cells. The immunoSEQ Assay was used to sequence the TCRbeta CDR3 regions. TCRdb's version of the immuneACCESS table is confined to in-frame rearrangements and falls short of the full clone set. An unresolved V gene accounts for under half of the shortfall where checked; the remainder is of unknown origin. This sample is represented by roughly 60,000 clones; approximately 89% of them were singletons. Clones ranked in the top ten supply roughly 0.45% of the sample. V is reduced by 0 bases and J by 3 bases, leaving a spacing of 5 bases between them. The germline V gene encodes CDR1 MNHEY and CDR2 SVGAGI. From its cysteine to its phenylalanine, the CDR3 spans 14 amino acids. The read is trimmed to its CDR3 DNA, 42 bases read in frame from base 1.

The chain is encoded by TRBV6-5 joined to TRBJ1-4, with an unclear D gene assignment. Sequencing used CD4+ or CD8+ T cells sorted from blood, obtained in a trial of the OX40 agonist ivuxolimab. The origin of this receptor is an adult with an advanced solid tumor such as melanoma, head and neck, liver or kidney cancer. The CDR3 amino acid sequence is: CASSYSQANEKLFF. The DNA reads TGTGCCAGCAGTTACTCCCAGGCTAATGAAAAACTGTTTTTT.